Included here is one T cell receptor beta chain sequence, with context. This sample is part of a study of blood T cell repertoires in COVID-19. As for the study in general: Researchers got acute and convalescent COVID-19 samples from the United States, Italy and Spain.

V was cut by 6 bases and J by 3 bases, with 8 bases left in between. CDR1 MDHEN and CDR2 SYDVKM come from the germline V gene. The CDR3 is 12 amino acids. Original handling: Nucleated cell number was recorded as an estimate derived from reference gene primer amplification. Generated by immunoSEQ multiplex PCR, the TCRdb table keeps only in-frame clones and is missing some. Clone size and V and J calls were adopted from that table, with D and trimming inferred from the DNA. The repertoire holds 130,000 to 150,000 clones, with approximately 90% as singletons. Everyone who took part was about 18 to 90 years old, and they came from 24 US areas. Participants had their cohort set by participant-reported clinical history.

The chain couples TRBV28 to TRBJ1-1; no clear D gene. Sample: PBMCs or T cells enriched from blood (not recorded which). The receptor's source is a woman under 40 with acute COVID-19. The CDR3 region is CASSPTDTEAFF. In nucleotides, the CDR3 is TGTGCCAGCAGCCCCACGGACACTGAAGCTTTCTTT.